This TCR beta chain was obtained from a study of blood T cell repertoires in COVID-19. Study context: The analysed material was cDNA or gDNA that came from T cells, B-cell-depleted T cells, or PBMCs.

The CDR3 is 16 residues long. Germline values: CDR1 LNHDA, CDR2 SQIVND (reference sequence). J lost 7 bases, V lost 3 bases, and 11 bases had no gene match. Participants' own reports of clinical history determined their cohort assignment. Recovery among Cohort 3 donors was established by two negative PCRs, clearance, or symptom resolution. Assay used: immunoSEQ multiplex PCR; TCRdb lists only in-frame clones, some missing. The sample has 380,000 or so clones; over 75% are singletons. The material sequenced was PBMCs or T cells enriched from blood (not recorded which). V and J are TRBV19 and TRBJ2-5, with 10 bases identical to TRBD1. This TCR was sampled from a man younger than 40 who had recovered from COVID-19. CDR3 nucleotide sequence: TGTGCCAGTAGTATCCCTACCCGGGACAGGGGCCCGACCCAGTACTTC. Translating it yields CASSIPTRDRGPTQYF.